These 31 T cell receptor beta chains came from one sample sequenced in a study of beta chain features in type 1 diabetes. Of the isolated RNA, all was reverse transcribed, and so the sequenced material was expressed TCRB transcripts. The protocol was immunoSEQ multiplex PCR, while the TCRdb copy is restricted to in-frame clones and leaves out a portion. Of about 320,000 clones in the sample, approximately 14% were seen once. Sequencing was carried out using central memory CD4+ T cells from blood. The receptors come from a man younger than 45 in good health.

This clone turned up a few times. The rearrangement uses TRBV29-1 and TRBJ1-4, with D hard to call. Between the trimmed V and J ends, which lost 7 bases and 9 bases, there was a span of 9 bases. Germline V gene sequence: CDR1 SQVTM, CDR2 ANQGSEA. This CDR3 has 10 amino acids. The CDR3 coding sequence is TGCAGCGCGTTGGATCAAAAACTGTTTTTT. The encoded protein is CSALDQKLFF.

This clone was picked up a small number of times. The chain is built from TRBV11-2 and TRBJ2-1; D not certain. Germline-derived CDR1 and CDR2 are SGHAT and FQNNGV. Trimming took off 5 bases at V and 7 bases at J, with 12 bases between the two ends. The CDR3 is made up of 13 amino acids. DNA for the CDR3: TGTGCCAGCAGCCAACGAGTGGGGAATGAGCAGTTCTTC. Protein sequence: CASSQRVGNEQFF. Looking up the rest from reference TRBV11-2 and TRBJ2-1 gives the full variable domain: EAGVAQSPRYKIIEKRQSVAFWCNPISGHATLYWYQQILGQGPKLLIQFQNNGVVDDSQLPKDRFSAERLKGVDSTLKIQPAKLEDSAVYLCASSQRVGNEQFFGPGTRLTVL.

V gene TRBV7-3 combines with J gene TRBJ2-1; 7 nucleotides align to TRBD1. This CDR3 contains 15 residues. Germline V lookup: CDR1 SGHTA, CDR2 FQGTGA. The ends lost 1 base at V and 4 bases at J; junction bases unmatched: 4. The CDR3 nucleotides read TGTGCCAGCAGCTTAAGAGGGGGCGGATACAATGAGCAGTTCTTC. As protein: CASSLRGGGYNEQFF.

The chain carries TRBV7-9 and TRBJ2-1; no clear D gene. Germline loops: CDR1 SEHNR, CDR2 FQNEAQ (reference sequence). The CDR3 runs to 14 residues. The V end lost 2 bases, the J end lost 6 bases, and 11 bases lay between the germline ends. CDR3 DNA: TGTGCCAGCAGCTTACTACCTTCGGGCAATGAGCAGTTCTTC. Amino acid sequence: CASSLLPSGNEQFF.

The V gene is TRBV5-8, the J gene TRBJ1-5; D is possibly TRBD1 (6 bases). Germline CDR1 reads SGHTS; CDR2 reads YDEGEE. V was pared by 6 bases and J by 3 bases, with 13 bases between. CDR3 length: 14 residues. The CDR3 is CASTSGQINQPQHF. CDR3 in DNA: TGTGCCAGCACCTCTGGACAGATCAATCAGCCCCAGCATTTT.

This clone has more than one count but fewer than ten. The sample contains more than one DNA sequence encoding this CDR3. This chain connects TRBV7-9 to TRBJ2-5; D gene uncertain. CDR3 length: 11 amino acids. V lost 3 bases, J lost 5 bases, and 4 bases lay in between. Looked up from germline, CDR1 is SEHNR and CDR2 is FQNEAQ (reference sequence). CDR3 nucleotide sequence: TGTGCCAGCAGCTTCCGGGAGACCCAGTACTTC. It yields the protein CASSFRETQYF.

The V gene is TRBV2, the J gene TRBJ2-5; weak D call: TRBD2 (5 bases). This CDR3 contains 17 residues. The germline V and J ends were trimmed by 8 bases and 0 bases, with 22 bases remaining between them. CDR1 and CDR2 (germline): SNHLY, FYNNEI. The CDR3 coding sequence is TGTGCCAGCCGGGAACCGACTTCCGCGAACTACCAAGAGACCCAGTACTTC. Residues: CASREPTSANYQETQYF.

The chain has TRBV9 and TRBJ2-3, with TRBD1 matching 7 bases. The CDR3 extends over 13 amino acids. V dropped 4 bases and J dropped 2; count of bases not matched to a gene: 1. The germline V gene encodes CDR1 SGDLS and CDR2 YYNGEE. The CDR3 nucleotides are TGTGCCAGCAGCCAGGGGGTCACAGATACGCAGTATTTT. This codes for CASSQGVTDTQYF.

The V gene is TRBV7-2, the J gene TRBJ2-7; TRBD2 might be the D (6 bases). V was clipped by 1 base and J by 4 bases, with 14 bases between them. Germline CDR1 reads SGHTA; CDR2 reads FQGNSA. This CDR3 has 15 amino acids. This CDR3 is CASSLGGLGGYEQYF. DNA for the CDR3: TGTGCCAGCAGCTTAGGTGGTCTGGGAGGATACGAGCAGTACTTC. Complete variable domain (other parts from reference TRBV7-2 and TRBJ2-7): GAGVSQSPSNKVTEKGKDVELRCDPISGHTALYWYRQSLGQGLEFLIYFQGNSAPDKSGLPSDRFSAERTGGSVSTLTIQRTQQEDSAVYLCASSLGGLGGYEQYFGPGTRLTVT.

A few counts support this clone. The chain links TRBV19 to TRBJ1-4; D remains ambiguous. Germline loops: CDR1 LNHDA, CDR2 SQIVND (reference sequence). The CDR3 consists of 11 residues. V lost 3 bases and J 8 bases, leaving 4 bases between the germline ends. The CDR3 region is CASSIREKLFF. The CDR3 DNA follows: TGTGCCAGTAGTATTAGGGAAAAACTGTTTTTT.

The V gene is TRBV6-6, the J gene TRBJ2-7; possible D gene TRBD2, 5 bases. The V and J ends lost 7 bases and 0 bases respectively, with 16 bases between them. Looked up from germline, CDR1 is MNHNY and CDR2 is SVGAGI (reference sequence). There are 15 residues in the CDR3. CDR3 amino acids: CASMLSGIPSYEQYF. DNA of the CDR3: TGTGCCAGCATGCTGTCGGGAATCCCCTCCTACGAGCAGTACTTC.

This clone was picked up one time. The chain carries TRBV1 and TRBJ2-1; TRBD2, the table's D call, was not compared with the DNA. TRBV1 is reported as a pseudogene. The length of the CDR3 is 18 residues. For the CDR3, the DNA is TGCACCAGCAGCCAAGAATGGGTAGCGGCTAGCTCCTACAATGAGCAGTTCTTC. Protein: CTSSQEWVAASSYNEQFF.

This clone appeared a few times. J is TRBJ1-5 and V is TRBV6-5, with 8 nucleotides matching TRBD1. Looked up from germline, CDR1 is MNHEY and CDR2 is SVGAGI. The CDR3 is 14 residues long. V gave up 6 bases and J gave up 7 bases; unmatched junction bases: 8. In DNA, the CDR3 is TGTGCCAGCAGCTCCGGACAGGGCGGACAGCCCCAGCATTTT. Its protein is CASSSGQGGQPQHF.

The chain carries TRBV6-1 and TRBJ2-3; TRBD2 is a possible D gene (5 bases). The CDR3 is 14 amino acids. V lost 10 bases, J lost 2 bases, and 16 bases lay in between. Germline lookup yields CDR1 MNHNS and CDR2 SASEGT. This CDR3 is CAIMRGLSTDTQYF. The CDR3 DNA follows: TGTGCCATCATGAGAGGGTTATCCACAGATACGCAGTATTTT.

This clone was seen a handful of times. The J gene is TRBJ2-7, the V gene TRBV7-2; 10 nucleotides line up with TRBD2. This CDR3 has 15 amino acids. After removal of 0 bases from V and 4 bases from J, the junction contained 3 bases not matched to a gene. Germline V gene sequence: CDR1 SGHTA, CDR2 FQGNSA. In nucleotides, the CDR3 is TGTGCCAGCAGCTTAGCTAGCGGGGGGCTTTACGAGCAGTACTTC. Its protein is CASSLASGGLYEQYF. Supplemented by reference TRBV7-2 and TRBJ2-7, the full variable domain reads GAGVSQSPSNKVTEKGKDVELRCDPISGHTALYWYRQSLGQGLEFLIYFQGNSAPDKSGLPSDRFSAERTGGSVSTLTIQRTQQEDSAVYLCASSLASGGLYEQYFGPGTRLTVT.

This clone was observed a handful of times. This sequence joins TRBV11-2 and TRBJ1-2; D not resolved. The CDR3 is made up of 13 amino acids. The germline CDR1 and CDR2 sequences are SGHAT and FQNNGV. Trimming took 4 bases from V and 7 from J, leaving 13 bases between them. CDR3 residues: CASSYVRGLGYTF. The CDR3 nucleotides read TGTGCCAGCAGCTATGTTAGAGGGCTTGGCTACACCTTC.

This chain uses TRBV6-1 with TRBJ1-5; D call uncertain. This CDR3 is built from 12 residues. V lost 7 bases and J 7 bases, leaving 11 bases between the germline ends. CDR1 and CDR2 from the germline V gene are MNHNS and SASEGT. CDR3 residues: CASKEGKQPQHF. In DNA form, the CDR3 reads TGTGCCAGCAAGGAGGGTAAGCAGCCCCAGCATTTT.

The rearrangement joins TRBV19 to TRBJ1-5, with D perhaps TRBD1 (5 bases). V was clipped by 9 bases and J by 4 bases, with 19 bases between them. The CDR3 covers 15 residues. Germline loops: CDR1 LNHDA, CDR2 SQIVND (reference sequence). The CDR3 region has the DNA TGTGCCAGCACCGGCGTTGGGGCCCGAAATCAGCCCCAGCATTTT. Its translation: CASTGVGARNQPQHF. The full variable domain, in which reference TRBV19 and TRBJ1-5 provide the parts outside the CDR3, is DGGITQSPKYLFRKEGQNVTLSCEQNLNHDAMYWYRQDPGQGLRLIYYSQIVNDFQKGDIAEGYSVSREKKESFPLTVTSAQKNPTAFYLCASTGVGARNQPQHFGDGTRLSIL.

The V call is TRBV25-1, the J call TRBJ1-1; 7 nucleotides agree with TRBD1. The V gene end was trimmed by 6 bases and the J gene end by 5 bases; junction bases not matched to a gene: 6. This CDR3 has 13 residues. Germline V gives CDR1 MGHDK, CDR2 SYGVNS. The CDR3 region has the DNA TGTGCCAGCAGCCGGACAGGACGGACTGAAGCTTTCTTT. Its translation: CASSRTGRTEAFF.

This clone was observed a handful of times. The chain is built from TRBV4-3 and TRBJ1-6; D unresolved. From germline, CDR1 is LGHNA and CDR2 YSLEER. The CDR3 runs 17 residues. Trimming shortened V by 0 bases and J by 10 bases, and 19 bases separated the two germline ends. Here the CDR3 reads CASSQDGIANGFSPLHF. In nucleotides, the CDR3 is TGCGCCAGCAGCCAAGATGGGATAGCCAATGGCTTCTCACCCCTCCACTTT.

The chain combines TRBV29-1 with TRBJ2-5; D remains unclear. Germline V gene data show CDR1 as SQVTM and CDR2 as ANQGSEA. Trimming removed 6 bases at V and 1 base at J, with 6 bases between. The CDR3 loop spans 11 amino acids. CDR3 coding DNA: TGCAGCGTACTTCCCCAAGAGACCCAGTACTTC. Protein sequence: CSVLPQETQYF.

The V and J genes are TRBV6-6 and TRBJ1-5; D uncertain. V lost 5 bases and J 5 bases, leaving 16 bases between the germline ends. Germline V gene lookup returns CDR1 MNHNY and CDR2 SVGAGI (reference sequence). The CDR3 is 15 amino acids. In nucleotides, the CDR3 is TGTGCCAGCAGTGAGGTATTGAGCCTGGATCAGCCCCAGCATTTT. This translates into CASSEVLSLDQPQHF.

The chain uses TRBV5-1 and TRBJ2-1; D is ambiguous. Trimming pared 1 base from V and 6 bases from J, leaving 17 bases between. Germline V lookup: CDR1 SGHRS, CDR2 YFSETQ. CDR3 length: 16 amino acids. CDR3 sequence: CASSLTPLSTPNEQFF. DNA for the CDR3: TGCGCCAGCAGCTTGACTCCCTTATCGACCCCCAATGAGCAGTTCTTC.

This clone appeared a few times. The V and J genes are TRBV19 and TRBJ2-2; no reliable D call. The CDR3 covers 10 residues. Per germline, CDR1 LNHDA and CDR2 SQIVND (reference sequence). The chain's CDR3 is CKPYEGELFF. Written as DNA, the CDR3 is TGTAAGCCCTATGAGGGGGAGCTGTTTTTT.

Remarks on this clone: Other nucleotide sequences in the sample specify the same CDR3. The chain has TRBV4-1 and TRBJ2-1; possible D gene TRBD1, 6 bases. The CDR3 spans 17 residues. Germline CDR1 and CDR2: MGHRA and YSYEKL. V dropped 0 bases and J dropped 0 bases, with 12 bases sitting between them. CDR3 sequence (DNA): TGCGCCAGCAGCCAAGATCCACGGGGACACTCCTACAATGAGCAGTTCTTC. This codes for CASSQDPRGHSYNEQFF.

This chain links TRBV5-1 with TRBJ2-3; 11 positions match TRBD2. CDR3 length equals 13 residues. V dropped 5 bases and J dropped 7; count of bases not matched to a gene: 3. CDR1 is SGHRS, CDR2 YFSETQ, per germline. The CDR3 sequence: CASRPSGGNTQYF. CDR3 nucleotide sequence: TGCGCCAGCAGGCCTAGCGGGGGGAATACGCAGTATTTT.

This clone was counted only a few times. In DNA, the CDR3 is TGTGCCAGCAGTGATCAACACAGGGCTGAAGCTTTCTTT. The encoded protein is CASSDQHRAEAFF. This chain uses TRBV25-1 with TRBJ1-1, with a possible D match to TRBD1 (6 bases). The V end was cut by 3 bases, the J end by 6 bases, with 11 bases between. In germline, CDR1 is MGHDK, CDR2 SYGVNS. The CDR3 is made up of 13 amino acids.

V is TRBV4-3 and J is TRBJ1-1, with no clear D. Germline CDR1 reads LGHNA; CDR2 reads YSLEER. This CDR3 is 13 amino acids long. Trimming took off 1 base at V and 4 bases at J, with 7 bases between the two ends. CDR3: CASSQVYSTEAFF. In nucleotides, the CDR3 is TGCGCCAGCAGCCAAGTTTATAGCACTGAAGCTTTCTTT.

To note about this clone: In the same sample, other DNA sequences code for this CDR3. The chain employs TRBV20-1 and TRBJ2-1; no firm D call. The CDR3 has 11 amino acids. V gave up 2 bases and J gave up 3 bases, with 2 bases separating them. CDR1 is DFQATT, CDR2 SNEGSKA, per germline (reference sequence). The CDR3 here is CSARLYNEQFF. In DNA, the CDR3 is TGCAGTGCTAGACTCTACAATGAGCAGTTCTTC.

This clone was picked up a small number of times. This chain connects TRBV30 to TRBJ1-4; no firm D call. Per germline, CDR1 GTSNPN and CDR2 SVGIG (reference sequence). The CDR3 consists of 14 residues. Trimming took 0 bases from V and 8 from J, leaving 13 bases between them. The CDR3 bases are TGTGCCTGGAGTGTACCCCCCTCCCGGGAAAAACTGTTTTTT. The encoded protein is CAWSVPPSREKLFF.

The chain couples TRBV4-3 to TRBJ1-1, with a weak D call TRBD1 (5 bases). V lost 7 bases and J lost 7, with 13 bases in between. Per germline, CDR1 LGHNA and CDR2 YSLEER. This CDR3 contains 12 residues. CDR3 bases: TGCGCCAGCAAGCGGCAGGGCGGTGAAGCTTTCTTT. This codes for CASKRQGGEAFF.